This TCR beta chain came from a study of T-cell memory formation after mild COVID-19. Study-wide findings and caveats: A second wave of clones peaked on day 37, and their SARS-CoV-2 specificity went unconfirmed.

As for this clonotype: The antigen remains undetermined.

cDNA libraries for TCR alpha and TCR beta, carrying sample barcodes and UMIs, came from 5'RACE with constant-segment primers. TCRdb re-analysed the 5' RACE reads in MiXCR, keeping a single row per CDR3 protein. The table shows roughly 400,000 distinct CDR3 sequences, with 20% to 30% occurring only once. Sequencing was performed on PBMCs or a T cell subset sorted from them (not recorded which). The TCR originated in an adult woman who had mild COVID-19 (a few samples of this study predate the infection). Cell type and time point are not known.

The chain's CDR3 is CAWSVQQGILYEQYF. In DNA, the CDR3 is TGTGCCTGGAGTGTACAACAGGGGATTCTCTACGAGCAGTACTTC. The V and J genes are TRBV30 and TRBJ2-7, with 7 bases fitting TRBD1. The CDR3 is 15 residues long. V shed 0 bases and J 3 bases; nucleotides not matched to a gene: 8. Germline V lookup: CDR1 GTSNPN, CDR2 SVGIG (reference sequence).